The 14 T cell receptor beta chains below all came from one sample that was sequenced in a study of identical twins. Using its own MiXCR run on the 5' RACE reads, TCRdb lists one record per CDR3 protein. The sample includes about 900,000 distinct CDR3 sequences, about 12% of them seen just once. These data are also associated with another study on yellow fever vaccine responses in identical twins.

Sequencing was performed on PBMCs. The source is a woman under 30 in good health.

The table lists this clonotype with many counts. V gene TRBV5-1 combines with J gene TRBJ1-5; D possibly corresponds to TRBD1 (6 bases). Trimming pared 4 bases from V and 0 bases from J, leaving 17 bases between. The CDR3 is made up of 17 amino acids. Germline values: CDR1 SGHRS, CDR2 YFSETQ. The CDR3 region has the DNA TGCGCCAGCAGCCCTACCCAGGGGCCTTATAGCAATCAGCCCCAGCATTTT. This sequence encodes CASSPTQGPYSNQPQHF.

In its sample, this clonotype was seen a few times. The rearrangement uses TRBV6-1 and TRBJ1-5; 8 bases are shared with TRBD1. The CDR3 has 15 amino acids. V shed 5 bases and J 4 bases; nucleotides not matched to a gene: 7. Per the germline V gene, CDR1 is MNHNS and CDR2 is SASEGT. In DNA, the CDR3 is TGTGCCAGCAGTACAGACAGGGGTCGGAATCAGCCCCAGCATTTT. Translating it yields CASSTDRGRNQPQHF.

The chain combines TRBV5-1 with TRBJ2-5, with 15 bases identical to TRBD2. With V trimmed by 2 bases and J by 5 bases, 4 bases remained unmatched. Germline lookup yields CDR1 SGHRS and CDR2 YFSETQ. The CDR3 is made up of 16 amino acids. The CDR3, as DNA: TGCGCCAGCAGCTTAAGGACTAGCGGGAGGGGTGAGACCCAGTACTTC. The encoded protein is CASSLRTSGRGETQYF.

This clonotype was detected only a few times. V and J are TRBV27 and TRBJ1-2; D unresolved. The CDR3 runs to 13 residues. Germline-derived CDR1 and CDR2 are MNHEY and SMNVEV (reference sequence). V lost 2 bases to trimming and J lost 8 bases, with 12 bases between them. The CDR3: CASSLKPSLGYTF. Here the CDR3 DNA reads TGTGCCAGCAGTTTAAAACCGTCGTTGGGCTACACCTTC.

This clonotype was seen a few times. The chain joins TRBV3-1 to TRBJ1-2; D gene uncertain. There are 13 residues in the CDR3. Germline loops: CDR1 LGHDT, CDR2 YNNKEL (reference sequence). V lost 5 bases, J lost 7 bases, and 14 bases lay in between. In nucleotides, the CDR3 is TGTGCCAGCAGCGATGGCATCGTGGGTGGCTACACCTTC. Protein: CASSDGIVGGYTF.

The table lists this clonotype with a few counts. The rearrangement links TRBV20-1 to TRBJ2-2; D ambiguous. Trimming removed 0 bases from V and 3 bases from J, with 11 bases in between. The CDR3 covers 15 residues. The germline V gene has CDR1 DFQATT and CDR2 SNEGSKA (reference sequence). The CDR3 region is CSARDPGVHTGELFF. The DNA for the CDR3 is TGCAGTGCTAGAGATCCCGGAGTCCACACCGGGGAGCTGTTTTTT.

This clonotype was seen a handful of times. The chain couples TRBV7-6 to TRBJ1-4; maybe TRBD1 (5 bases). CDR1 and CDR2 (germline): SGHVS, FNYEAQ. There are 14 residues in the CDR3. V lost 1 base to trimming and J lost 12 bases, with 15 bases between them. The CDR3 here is CASSLGAGRGELFF. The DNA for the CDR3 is TGTGCCAGCAGCTTAGGTGCAGGGAGAGGGGAACTGTTTTTT.

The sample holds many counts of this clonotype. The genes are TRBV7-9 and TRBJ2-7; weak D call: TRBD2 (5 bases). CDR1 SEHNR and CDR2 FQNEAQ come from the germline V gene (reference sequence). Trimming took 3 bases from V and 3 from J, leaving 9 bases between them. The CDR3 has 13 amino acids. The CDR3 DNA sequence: TGTGCCAGCAGCTTGGGCGGAGGCTACGAGCAGTACTTC. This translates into CASSLGGGYEQYF.

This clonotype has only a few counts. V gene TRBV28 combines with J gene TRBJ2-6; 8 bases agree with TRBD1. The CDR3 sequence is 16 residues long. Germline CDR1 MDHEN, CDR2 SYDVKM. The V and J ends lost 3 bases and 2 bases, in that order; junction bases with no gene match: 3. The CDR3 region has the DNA TGTGCCAGCAGTTTTCAGACAGGGGCTGGGGCCAACGTCCTGACTTTC. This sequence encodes CASSFQTGAGANVLTF.

The CDR3, as DNA: TGTGCCATCGCGGCTAGCGGGAGCACAGATACGCAGTATTTT. As protein: CAIAASGSTDTQYF. The gene calls are TRBV10-3 and TRBJ2-3, with 8 bases aligning to TRBD2. The junction had 4 bases not matched to a gene; V was cut back by 8 bases and J by 0 bases. CDR1 and CDR2 (germline): ENHRY, SYGVKD. The CDR3 is 14 amino acids.

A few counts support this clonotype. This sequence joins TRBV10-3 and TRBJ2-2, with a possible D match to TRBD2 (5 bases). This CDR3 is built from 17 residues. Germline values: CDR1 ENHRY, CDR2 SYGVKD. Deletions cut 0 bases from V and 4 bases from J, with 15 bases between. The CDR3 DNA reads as TGTGCCATCAGTGAGTCTTATGCAGGACTGGGCACCGGGGAGCTGTTTTTT. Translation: CAISESYAGLGTGELFF.

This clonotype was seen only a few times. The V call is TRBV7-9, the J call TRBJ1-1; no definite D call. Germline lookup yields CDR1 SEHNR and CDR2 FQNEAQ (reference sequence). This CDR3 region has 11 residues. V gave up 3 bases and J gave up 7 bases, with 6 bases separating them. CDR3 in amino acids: CASSFGLEAFF. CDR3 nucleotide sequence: TGTGCCAGCAGCTTTGGCCTTGAAGCTTTCTTT. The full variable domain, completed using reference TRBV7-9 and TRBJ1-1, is DTGVSQNPRHKITKRGQNVTFRCDPISEHNRLYWYRQTLGQGPEFLTYFQNEAQLEKSRLLSDRFSAERPKGSFSTLEIQRTEQGDSAMYLCASSFGLEAFFGQGTRLTVV.

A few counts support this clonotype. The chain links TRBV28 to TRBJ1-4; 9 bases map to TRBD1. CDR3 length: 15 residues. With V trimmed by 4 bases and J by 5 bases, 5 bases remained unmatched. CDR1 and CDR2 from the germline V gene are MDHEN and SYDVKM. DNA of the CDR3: TGTGCCAGCAGTTCCCACGGGACAGGGAATGAAAAACTGTTTTTT. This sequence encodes CASSSHGTGNEKLFF.

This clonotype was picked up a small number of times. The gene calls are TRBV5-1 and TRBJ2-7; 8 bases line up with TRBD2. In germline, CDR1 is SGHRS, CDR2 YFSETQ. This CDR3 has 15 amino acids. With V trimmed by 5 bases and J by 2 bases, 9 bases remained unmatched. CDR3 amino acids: CASSREGGDPYEQYF. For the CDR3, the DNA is TGCGCCAGCAGTCGGGAGGGGGGGGACCCCTACGAGCAGTACTTC.